A selection of T cell receptor beta chains follows, all from one sample in a study of blood T cell repertoires in COVID-19. Produced via immunoSEQ multiplex PCR; TCRdb's table is partial and in-frame only. The table lists around 150,000 clones, 80% to 90% of them singletons. Sample: peripheral blood. These receptors were collected from an older woman with active COVID-19. Both conserved end residues are part of each CDR3. D genes are given only for firm matches. Clone size is given for some rows only: seen once, a few or many times, or a class if the clone is expanded.

D gene	clone size	V gene	J gene	CDR3 protein	CDR3 DNA
TRBD2	.	TRBV7-2	TRBJ2-5	CASSPPGLAGAETQYF	TGTGCCAGCAGTCCCCCGGGACTAGCGGGAGCGGAGACCCAGTACTTC
TRBD1	.	TRBV7-2	TRBJ1-2	CASSLKDRNYGYTF	TGTGCCAGCAGCTTAAAGGACAGGAACTATGGCTACACCTTC
TRBD1	.	TRBV7-2	TRBJ2-4	CASSSFGTDKNIQYF	TGTGCCAGCAGCTCATTCGGGACAGACAAAAACATTCAGTACTTC
TRBD2	.	TRBV9	TRBJ2-5	CASSLGLAGGETQYF	TGTGCCAGCAGCCTCGGACTAGCGGGAGGGGAGACCCAGTACTTC
.	.	TRBV6-6	TRBJ1-5	CASSYENQPQHF	TGTGCCAGCAGTTATGAGAATCAGCCCCAGCATTTT
.	.	TRBV7-3	TRBJ2-6	CASSLASDTASGANVLTF	TGTGCCAGCAGCCTAGCCTCCGACACCGCCTCTGGGGCCAACGTCCTGACTTTC
TRBD1	.	TRBV6-5	TRBJ1-1	CASSWTGATEAFF	TGTGCCAGCAGTTGGACAGGGGCCACTGAAGCTTTCTTT
TRBD1	.	TRBV5-1	TRBJ2-3	CASSLGQVATDTQYF	TGCGCCAGCAGCCTGGGACAGGTAGCGACAGATACGCAGTATTTT
TRBD2	.	TRBV15	TRBJ2-3	CATSSPGLAGSTDTQYF	TGTGCCACCAGCAGTCCGGGACTAGCGGGTAGTACAGATACGCAGTATTTT
.	.	TRBV30	TRBJ1-1	CAWSAQLNTEAFF	TGTGCCTGGAGTGCCCAGTTGAACACTGAAGCTTTCTTT
.	.	TRBV4-2	TRBJ2-7	CASSQVIGGRYEQYF	TGTGCCAGCAGCCAAGTGATCGGGGGTCGCTACGAGCAGTACTTC
.	once	TRBV28	TRBJ1-6	CASSLGQGNSPLHF	TGTGCCAGCAGTTTAGGTCAGGGAAATTCACCCCTCCACTTT
TRBD1	.	TRBV19	TRBJ2-2	CASSSPRTGKLAGELFF	TGTGCCAGTAGTTCTCCCCGGACAGGGAAATTGGCCGGGGAGCTGTTTTTT
TRBD1	once	TRBV7-9	TRBJ2-3	CASSLQGATDTQYF	TGTGCCAGCAGCTTGCAGGGGGCTACAGATACGCAGTATTTT
TRBD1	.	TRBV28	TRBJ1-2	CASSFRGNGYTF	TGTGCCAGCAGTTTCAGGGGGAATGGCTACACCTTC
TRBD2	.	TRBV5-4	TRBJ2-3	CASSLWREGGTDTQYF	TGTGCCAGCAGCTTGTGGCGGGAGGGGGGCACAGATACGCAGTATTTT